The following is a T cell receptor (beta chain) sequence with its context. Its target is not known. Treatment meaning: roughly nine-day PBMC culture with coronavirus spike peptide pools or control peptides (ViraFEST assay). Roughly 2.1 million PBMCs went into each well for culture with approximately 10 IU/ml IL-2 and 10 ug/ml peptide pools. The sample is drawn from a study of vaccination and CD4 T cells after COVID-19. Looking at the study overall: There were two doses of either BNT162b2 or mRNA-1273 vaccine given to participants. Study outcomes and limitations: Convalescent patients' median share of reactive clones seen only post-vaccination was around 86%. The authors identified 304 of 307 vaccine-specific clones in convalescent patients as spike mono-reactive.

Scientists ran DNA taken from cultured CD4+ T cells through the Oncomine TCR Beta short-read assay for sequencing. TCRdb re-derived calls from the PCR reads in MiXCR, one entry per CDR3 protein. The sample consists of about 16,000 distinct CDR3 sequences, about 55% of them appearing once. CDR1 LNHDA and CDR2 SQIVND come from the germline V gene (reference sequence). This CDR3 is built from 15 residues. Trimming took 8 bases from V and 0 from J; bases not matched to a gene: 8. Sequences were obtained from CD4+ T cells from blood, cultured in vitro. The receptor's source is a human donor who had recovered from COVID-19. V usage is TRBV19 and J usage is TRBJ2-7; 9 bases match TRBD2. CDR3 amino acids: CASANAGGLSYEQYF. In DNA, the CDR3 is TGTGCCAGTGCAAATGCGGGAGGGCTCTCCTACGAGCAGTACTTC.